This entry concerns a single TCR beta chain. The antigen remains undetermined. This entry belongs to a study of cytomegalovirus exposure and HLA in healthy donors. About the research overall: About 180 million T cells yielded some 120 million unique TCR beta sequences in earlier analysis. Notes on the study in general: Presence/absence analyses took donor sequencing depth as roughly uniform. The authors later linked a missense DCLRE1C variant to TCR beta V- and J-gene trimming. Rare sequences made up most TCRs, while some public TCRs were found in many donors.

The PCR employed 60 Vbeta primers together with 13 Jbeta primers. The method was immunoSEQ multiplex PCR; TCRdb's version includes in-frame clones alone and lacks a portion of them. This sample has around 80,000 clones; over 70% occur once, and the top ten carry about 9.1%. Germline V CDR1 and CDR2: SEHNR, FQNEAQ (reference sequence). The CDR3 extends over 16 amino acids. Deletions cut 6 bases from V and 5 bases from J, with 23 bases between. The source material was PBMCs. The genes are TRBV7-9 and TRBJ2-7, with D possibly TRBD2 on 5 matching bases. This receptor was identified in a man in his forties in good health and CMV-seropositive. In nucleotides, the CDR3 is TGTGCCAGCAGTCCCCCGGGGAGATCGACCCCTGACGAGCAGTACTTC. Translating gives CASSPPGRSTPDEQYF.